This paragraph covers one T cell receptor beta chain sequence. What this receptor recognizes is not known. One base away there is no much larger clone; base qualities are not given. These data are taken from a study of T cells and Merkel cell carcinoma outcomes (dated by TCRdb to the early 2020s). Notes on the research overall: The study looked at whether the tumor T-cell repertoire and T-cell density could predict clinical outcome in patients with Merkel cell carcinoma. What the authors observed across the whole study: According to the report, clinical outcomes in Merkel cell carcinoma patients could be predicted using T-cell density together with features of the T-cell repertoire.

Samples came from patients with Merkel cell carcinoma. The germline V gene encodes CDR1 SGHAT and CDR2 FQNNGV. Between the V and J ends, shortened by 5 bases and 3 bases respectively, the junction contains 17 bases. Reading from cysteine to phenylalanine, the CDR3 counts 15 amino acids. CDR3 DNA only is kept here, 45 bases in frame from base 1. The library was produced with the immunoSEQ multiplex PCR assay. In its TCRdb copy, this immuneACCESS table keeps in-frame sequences only and misses some clones. Where compared with another copy, unresolved V genes explain less than half of these, and the others have no known cause. A total of 15,000 to 19,000 clones appear in this sample, over 70% of them only once. The ten largest clones capture approximately 8% of the sample.

Sequencing used tumor tissue from Merkel cell carcinoma. The chain joins TRBV11-2 to TRBJ2-7; 7 matching bases give a weak D call of TRBD1. This clonotype was obtained from a human donor with Merkel cell carcinoma. The base sequence is TGTGCCAGCAGCCAGGGGGGTGGGGAGGTCTACGAGCAGTACTTC. This codes for CASSQGGGEVYEQYF.